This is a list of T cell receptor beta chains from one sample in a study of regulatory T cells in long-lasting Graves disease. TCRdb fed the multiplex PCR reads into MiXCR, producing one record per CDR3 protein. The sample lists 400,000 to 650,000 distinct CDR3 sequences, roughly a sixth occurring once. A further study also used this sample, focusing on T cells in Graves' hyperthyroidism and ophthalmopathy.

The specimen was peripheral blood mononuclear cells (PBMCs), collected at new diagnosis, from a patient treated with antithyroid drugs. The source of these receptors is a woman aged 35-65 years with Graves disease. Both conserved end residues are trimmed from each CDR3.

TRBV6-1,ASSELAGGPQGTQY
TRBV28,ASSSGQGAGETQY
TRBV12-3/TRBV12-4,ASSLSRYSPLH
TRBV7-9,ASSSHRGANSPLH
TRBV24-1,ATSVPGLPYNEQF
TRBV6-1,ASSDYTGTGNYEQY
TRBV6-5,ASSYSTLADRGLGYT
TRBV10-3,AISELDYNSPLH
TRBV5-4,ASSLGGQGNSAF
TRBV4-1,ASSQGQGGTGANVLT
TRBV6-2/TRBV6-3,ASTQGGTGGTPRDTQY
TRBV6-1,ASSRLATNEKLF
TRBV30,AWRRTGDYGYT
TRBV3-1,ASSRSGGEDTQY
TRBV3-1,ASSWIAGHAGGANVLT
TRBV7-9,ASSNRDSVSEQY
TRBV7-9,ASSWLTLGLAGAPDTQY
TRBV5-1,ASSLVRGWNTGELF
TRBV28,ASSHGTQETQY
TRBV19,ASATSGGASSYEQY
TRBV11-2,ASTRVAGGTDTQY
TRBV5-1,ASSLSEGSQNTEAF
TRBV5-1,ASRWGTGGSYEQY
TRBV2,ASSGTSGINEQF
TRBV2,ASSNRIIDEKLF
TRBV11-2,ASSQQEYGELF
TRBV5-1,ASSPGQDSYEQY
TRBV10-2,ASSVELAKMNEQF
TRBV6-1,ASSEATNYGYT
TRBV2,ASRPGTGENSPLH
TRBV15,ATSITTGGQYGYT
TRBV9,ASSVDGQLNQPQH
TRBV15,ATSGGRGSSGLF
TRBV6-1,ASSPHGGSGNTIY
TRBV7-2,ASSRTSGSSNEQF
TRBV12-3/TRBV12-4,ASSFLKPYTEAF
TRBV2,ASSVARGQETQY
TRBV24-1,ATSARGTEAF
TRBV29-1,SVEVRPGGYGTDGYT
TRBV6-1,ASSEGGGDQPQH
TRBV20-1,SSLPTGKTQY
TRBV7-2,ASSPSGGAGGGPQH
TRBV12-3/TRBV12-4,ASSFSVEQF
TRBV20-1,SASTVNYGYT
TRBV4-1,ASSDGKGGYT
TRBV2,ASSVQVAQY
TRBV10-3,AITEDKNTEAF
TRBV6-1,ASSQRASRYEQY
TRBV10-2,ASARDRSTETQY
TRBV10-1,ASSASQGGVQF
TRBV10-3,AISDTPHSGTTTYEQY
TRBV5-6,ASSSPGQGTGETQY
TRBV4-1,ASSRPGRSNYEQY